This record looks at one T cell receptor beta chain sequence and its context. What it binds is not known. These data come from a study of cytomegalovirus exposure and HLA in healthy donors. Produced via immunoSEQ multiplex PCR; TCRdb's table is partial and in-frame only. Here the sample spans about 140,000 clones, around four fifths being singletons. Regarding the study as a whole: One later analysis, an examination of the 100 to 150 validation repertoires, found that first-cohort TCR clusters tended to co-occur in them. Researchers counted around 160 TCR beta chains as cytomegalovirus-associated.

Sample: PBMCs. This receptor was obtained from a woman in her twenties or thirties in good health and CMV-seronegative.

CDR3 in amino acids: CASSQEGTGGLTNEKLFF. The CDR3 DNA follows: TGTGCCAGCAGCCAAGAAGGGACAGGGGGCCTCACTAATGAAAAACTGTTTTTT. This chain joins TRBV4-2 and TRBJ1-4; 12 bases map to TRBD1. Germline V gene data show CDR1 as LGHNA and CDR2 as YNFKEQ. J gave up 2 bases and V 0 bases, and 4 bases lay outside the gene matches. There are 18 residues in the CDR3.